This T cell receptor beta chain originates from a study of a mutant IDH1 vaccine in newly diagnosed glioma. Study observations and caveats: Alterations occurring in top peripheral T cell clonotypes seemed unrelated to pseudoprogression. Detectable vaccine-induced immune responses arose in around 92% of patients.

The time point: week 5, during vaccination. Doses comprised 300 ug of mutant IDH1 20-mer peptide each, plus topical imiquimod. Produced via immunoSEQ multiplex PCR; TCRdb's table is partial and in-frame only. The sample has tens of thousands of clones; about four fifths are singletons. A remark on this clone: The target antigen is unknown.

Here the sequenced sample was PBMCs, taken from a glioma patient whose treatment included an IDH1 peptide vaccine. The receptor was isolated from a man aged 30 to 45 with glioma.

CDR3 bases: TGCGCCAGCAGCCAAGTACGCGCCAGCGGAGATACGCAGTATTTT. It codes for CASSQVRASGDTQYF. This rearrangement joins TRBV4-3 to TRBJ2-3; D possibly corresponds to TRBD2 (5 bases). The CDR3 is 15 residues long. The germline gives CDR1 LGHNA, CDR2 YSLEER. V was pared by 1 base and J by 5 bases, with 13 bases between.